One and the same sample provided the 32 T cell receptor beta chains below, sequenced in a study of blood T cell repertoires in COVID-19. Repertoires were generated with immunoSEQ multiplex PCR, while TCRdb's copy carries only in-frame clones and drops some. This sample has 150,000 to 180,000 clones; around 84% occur once, and the top ten carry more than 6.5%. The sequenced material came from peripheral blood. These receptor sequences come from a woman aged 60 to 75 with COVID-19, enrolled during active disease.

The chain joins TRBV6-1 to TRBJ1-1; D not certain. The CDR3 spans 13 residues. V was trimmed by 1 base and J by 4 bases, leaving 7 bases between them. Germline CDR1 MNHNS, CDR2 SASEGT. This chain's CDR3 is CASSEGVRTEAFF. The CDR3 DNA reads as TGTGCCAGCAGTGAAGGTGTCCGCACTGAAGCTTTCTTT.

The V call is TRBV5-8, the J call TRBJ1-4; D unclear. The CDR3 is made up of 16 amino acids. Germline assignment: CDR1 SGHTS and CDR2 YDEGEE. V lost 0 bases, J lost 0 bases, and 9 bases lay in between. Here the CDR3 DNA reads TGTGCCAGCAGCTTGGCCGTGGGCGCAACTAATGAAAAACTGTTTTTT. It encodes CASSLAVGATNEKLFF.

V gene TRBV5-4 combines with J gene TRBJ2-3; TRBD1 matches 8 bases. Per the germline V gene, CDR1 is SGHNT and CDR2 is YYREEE (reference sequence). V shed 0 bases, J shed 3 bases, and the junction held 3 bases outside the gene matches. The CDR3 is 15 amino acids. CDR3 residues: CASSLGQGWTDTQYF. The CDR3 DNA reads as TGTGCCAGCAGCTTGGGACAGGGGTGGACAGATACGCAGTATTTT. The full variable domain, its missing parts supplied by reference TRBV5-4 and TRBJ2-3, is ETGVTQSPTHLIKTRGQQVTLRCSSQSGHNTVSWYQQALGQGPQFIFQYYREEENGRGNFPPRFSGLQFPNYSSELNVNALELDDSALYLCASSLGQGWTDTQYFGPGTRLTVL.

This sequence joins TRBV25-1 and TRBJ2-2, with 14 bases that match TRBD2. The V gene's germline CDR1 is MGHDK and CDR2 SYGVNS. The V segment lost 8 bases and the J segment 4 bases; nucleotides outside the gene matches: 0. The CDR3 sequence is 14 residues long. Here the CDR3 DNA reads TGTGCCAGCGGGACTAGCGGGAGCACCGGGGAGCTGTTTTTT. Translated, it gives CASGTSGSTGELFF.

The chain carries TRBV3-1 (or the pseudogene TRBV3-2) and TRBJ2-1; a weak D match, TRBD2 (6 bases). CDR1 and CDR2 (germline): LGHDT, YNNKEL (reference sequence). This CDR3 is built from 15 residues. Trimming stripped 1 base from V and 7 bases from J, with 14 bases between. Here the CDR3 reads CASSQGGNLGNEQFF. The CDR3, as DNA: TGTGCCAGCAGCCAAGGCGGGAACCTTGGGAATGAGCAGTTCTTC.

The chain recombines TRBV7-3 with TRBJ1-6; 8 bases fit TRBD1. Germline V gene data show CDR1 as SGHTA and CDR2 as FQGTGA. The CDR3 spans 15 residues. V lost 3 bases, J lost 7 bases, and 5 bases stayed unmatched. Written as DNA, the CDR3 is TGTGCCAGCAGCTTGTACAGGGGGGTGAATTCACCCCTCCACTTT. As protein: CASSLYRGVNSPLHF. Full variable domain (rest looked up from reference TRBV7-3 and TRBJ1-6): GAGVSQTPSNKVTEKGKYVELRCDPISGHTALYWYRQSLGQGPEFLIYFQGTGAADDSGLPNDRFFAVRPEGSVSTLKIQRTERGDSAVYLCASSLYRGVNSPLHFGNGTRLTVT.

This clone was observed a few times. The CDR3 loop is CASSPGEGGTEAFF. As DNA, the CDR3 is TGTGCCAGCTCACCAGGGGAGGGCGGCACTGAAGCTTTCTTT. This chain uses TRBV18 with TRBJ1-1; no firm D call. Germline loops: CDR1 KGHSH, CDR2 LQKENI. The CDR3 has 14 residues. The V end was cut by 2 bases, the J end by 4 bases, with 11 bases between.

This chain uses TRBV5-1 with TRBJ1-1; D is possibly TRBD1 (5 bases). The V gene lost 0 bases and the J gene lost 1 base, with 10 bases spanning the gap. This CDR3 spans 15 amino acids. CDR1 is SGHRS, CDR2 YFSETQ, per germline. The CDR3 DNA reads as TGCGCCAGCAGCTTGGAGGGGTTGGGGAACACTGAAGCTTTCTTT. Its translation is CASSLEGLGNTEAFF.

This clone was counted between two and nine times. The CDR3: CASSLTRGSGGYTF. The CDR3 coding sequence is TGTGCCAGTAGCCTTACCAGGGGGAGTGGCGGCTACACCTTC. The chain carries TRBV19 and TRBJ1-2; 7 nucleotides line up with TRBD1. CDR1 is LNHDA, CDR2 SQIVND, per germline (reference sequence). The length of the CDR3 is 14 residues. After removal of 6 bases from V and 8 bases from J, the junction contained 12 bases not matched to a gene. Full variable domain (remainder filled in from reference TRBV19 and TRBJ1-2): DGGITQSPKYLFRKEGQNVTLSCEQNLNHDAMYWYRQDPGQGLRLIYYSQIVNDFQKGDIAEGYSVSREKKESFPLTVTSAQKNPTAFYLCASSLTRGSGGYTFGSGTRLTVV.

V and J are TRBV18 and TRBJ1-1, with D possibly TRBD1 on 5 matching bases. CDR1 and CDR2 (germline): KGHSH, LQKENI. This CDR3 is built from 14 residues. V was pared by 6 bases and J by 0 bases, with 11 bases between. CDR3 region: CASSLQEMNTEAFF. The CDR3 DNA is TGTGCCAGCTCCCTACAGGAAATGAACACTGAAGCTTTCTTT.

V and J are TRBV10-2 and TRBJ1-1, with 8 bases aligning to TRBD1. CDR3 length: 14 amino acids. Germline CDR1 is WSHSY and CDR2 is SAAADI. V dropped 8 bases and J dropped 5; count of bases not matched to a gene: 10. The CDR3 protein is CASYPGQVRTEAFF. CDR3 bases: TGCGCCAGCTACCCGGGACAGGTGAGGACTGAAGCTTTCTTT.

V and J are TRBV18 and TRBJ2-4; 9 bases are a match to TRBD1. V shed 3 bases and J 7 bases; nucleotides not matched to a gene: 4. CDR3 length equals 14 residues. CDR1 is KGHSH and CDR2 is LQKENI in the germline V gene. CDR3 sequence: CASSPRTGENIQYF. CDR3 DNA sequence: TGTGCCAGCTCACCCCGGACAGGGGAGAACATTCAGTACTTC.

V is TRBV4-2 and J is TRBJ1-5; D gene uncertain. Germline CDR1 and CDR2: LGHNA and YNFKEQ. V lost 1 base, J lost 9 bases, and 16 bases lay in between. The CDR3 has 15 residues. CDR3 protein: CASSQGEGGPRPQHF. For the CDR3, the DNA is TGTGCCAGCAGCCAAGGGGAGGGCGGGCCTAGGCCCCAGCATTTT.

V is TRBV5-1 and J is TRBJ2-7; TRBD1 is a possible D gene (6 bases). V lost 3 bases, J lost 0 bases, and 19 bases lay in between. The CDR3 is 17 amino acids. CDR1 and CDR2 from the germline V gene are SGHRS and YFSETQ. The CDR3 loop is CASSSGRPDSPSYEQYV. The CDR3 DNA follows: TGCGCCAGCAGCTCAGGACGGCCGGACAGTCCCTCCTACGAGCAGTACGTC.

The chain carries TRBV7-3 and TRBJ1-1, with 7 bases identical to TRBD1. V was clipped by 6 bases and J by 1 base; unmatched bases: 2. The CDR3 consists of 13 residues. CDR1 is SGHTA and CDR2 is FQGTGA in the germline V gene. DNA of the CDR3: TGTGCCAGCAGACGACAGGGGAACACTGAAGCTTTCTTT. Protein product: CASRRQGNTEAFF.

CDR3 nucleotide sequence: TGTGCCAGCAGTTTACCAGGGAAAACTGAAGCTTTCTTT. This sequence encodes CASSLPGKTEAFF. The rearrangement uses TRBV27 and TRBJ1-1, with D possibly TRBD1 on 5 matching bases. The CDR3 totals 13 residues. V gave up 2 bases and J gave up 5 bases, with 9 bases separating them. CDR1 MNHEY and CDR2 SMNVEV come from the germline V gene (reference sequence).

V is TRBV5-1 and J is TRBJ2-1, with 12 bases lining up with TRBD2. Germline values: CDR1 SGHRS, CDR2 YFSETQ. The CDR3 is 15 amino acids. After removal of 4 bases from V and 12 bases from J, the junction contained 11 bases not matched to a gene. The CDR3 nucleotides read TGCGCCAGCAGCCCCTTGACTAGCGGGAGCTTTCGGCAGTTCTTC. The encoded protein is CASSPLTSGSFRQFF.

The chain has TRBV6-5 and TRBJ1-2, with D uncertain. From germline, CDR1 is MNHEY and CDR2 SVGAGI. V lost 6 bases and J 0 bases, leaving 14 bases between the germline ends. This CDR3 is 15 amino acids long. The CDR3 region is CASSLEEAANYGYTF. In DNA, the CDR3 is TGTGCCAGCAGCCTCGAGGAGGCGGCTAACTATGGCTACACCTTC.

This clone was counted a few times. The chain recombines TRBV4-1 with TRBJ1-4, with TRBD1 matching over 7 bases. Trimming cost V 4 bases and J 0 bases; bases outside gene matches: 2. CDR3 length: 15 amino acids. Germline V gene sequence: CDR1 MGHRA, CDR2 YSYEKL. Here the CDR3 DNA reads TGCGCCAGCAGCCGGGGACAGTCAACTAATGAAAAACTGTTTTTT. This translates into CASSRGQSTNEKLFF.

Written as DNA, the CDR3 is TGCGCCAGCAGCGATGACAGGGTTCTCTACGAGCAGTACTTC. It encodes CASSDDRVLYEQYF. The chain joins TRBV5-1 to TRBJ2-7, with 7 nucleotides matching TRBD1. The CDR3 spans 14 residues. The germline CDR1 and CDR2 sequences are SGHRS and YFSETQ. V lost 4 bases and J lost 3; bases outside the gene matches: 7.

DNA for the CDR3: TGTGCCAGTAGTATCGGGGATACGGGAAACACCATATATTTT. This gives the protein CASSIGDTGNTIYF. The rearrangement joins TRBV19 to TRBJ1-3; D unresolved. From germline, CDR1 is LNHDA and CDR2 SQIVND (reference sequence). The V end lost 3 bases, the J end lost 4 bases, and 10 bases lay between the germline ends. The CDR3 extends over 14 amino acids.

The CDR3: CSARGGVGLHF. CDR3 nucleotide sequence: TGCAGTGCTCGGGGGGGCGTTGGGTTGCATTTT. The chain employs TRBV20-1 and TRBJ1-5, with D possibly being TRBD1 (6 bases). The CDR3 consists of 11 residues. Trimming took off 5 bases at V and 15 bases at J, with 17 bases between the two ends. In germline, CDR1 is DFQATT, CDR2 SNEGSKA (reference sequence).

The genes are TRBV6-5 and TRBJ1-2; D remains unclear. V was cut by 10 bases and J by 7 bases, with 19 bases left in between. This CDR3 comprises 13 residues. Germline V gene sequence: CDR1 MNHEY, CDR2 SVGAGI. This CDR3 reads CATTNGWRSGYTF. The CDR3 nucleotides read TGTGCCACCACGAATGGGTGGAGGTCTGGCTACACCTTC.

This clone was recorded a few times. V is TRBV7-9 and J is TRBJ1-2; D may be TRBD1 (5 bases). Looked up from germline, CDR1 is SEHNR and CDR2 is FQNEAQ (reference sequence). This CDR3 contains 13 residues. Trimming pared 5 bases from V and 3 bases from J, leaving 10 bases between. CDR3 amino acids: CASSPGDYYGYTF. The CDR3 bases are TGTGCCAGCAGCCCGGGGGACTACTATGGCTACACCTTC.

The chain joins TRBV6-5 to TRBJ1-3; a possible D gene is TRBD1 (5 bases). Germline V gene sequence: CDR1 MNHEY, CDR2 SVGAGI. The CDR3 runs 16 residues. Trimming cost V 2 bases and J 2 bases, with 13 bases left between them. CDR3 DNA: TGTGCCAGCAGTTACGGCCGGGGGACTGCTGGAAACACCATATATTTT. Protein sequence: CASSYGRGTAGNTIYF.

V gene TRBV6-5 combines with J gene TRBJ1-2; D gene unclear. The germline gives CDR1 MNHEY, CDR2 SVGAGI. This CDR3 contains 13 residues. V lost 5 bases and J 3 bases, leaving 10 bases between the germline ends. The CDR3 protein is CASSRGRHYGYTF. CDR3 in DNA: TGTGCCAGCAGTAGAGGGCGGCACTATGGCTACACCTTC.

This chain links TRBV24-1 with TRBJ1-1, with D unclear. The germline gives CDR1 KGHDR, CDR2 SFDVKD. The CDR3 sequence is 15 residues long. Trimming shortened V by 3 bases and J by 4 bases, and 14 bases separated the two germline ends. The CDR3 region is CATSDAAGLATEAFF. Written as DNA, the CDR3 is TGTGCCACCAGTGATGCGGCCGGCCTCGCCACTGAAGCTTTCTTT.

This chain links TRBV4-1 with TRBJ1-1, with D possibly TRBD1 on 5 matching bases. The length of the CDR3 is 17 residues. The V and J ends lost 1 base and 0 bases respectively, with 15 bases between them. Germline assignment: CDR1 MGHRA and CDR2 YSYEKL. CDR3 sequence reads: CASSQAPGTVMNTEAFF. CDR3 DNA sequence: TGCGCCAGCAGCCAAGCACCCGGGACTGTCATGAACACTGAAGCTTTCTTT.

The chain links TRBV2 to TRBJ1-1; no clear D gene. The V gene's germline CDR1 is SNHLY and CDR2 FYNNEI. Trimming left V 6 bases short and J 0 bases short, with 8 bases between. There are 13 residues in the CDR3. The CDR3 DNA follows: TGTGCCAGCAGGGTGACAATGAACACTGAAGCTTTCTTT. The encoded protein is CASRVTMNTEAFF. Together with reference TRBV2 and TRBJ1-1, the CDR3 gives the full variable domain: EPEVTQTPSHQVTQMGQEVILRCVPISNHLYFYWYRQILGQKVEFLVSFYNNEISEKSEIFDDQFSVERPDGSNFTLKIRSTKLEDSAMYFCASRVTMNTEAFFGQGTRLTVV.

The chain combines TRBV13 with TRBJ2-2; D possibly corresponds to TRBD1 (5 bases). The V gene lost 5 bases and the J gene lost 0 bases, with 13 bases spanning the gap. The CDR3 sequence is 16 residues long. Per the germline V gene, CDR1 is PRHDT and CDR2 is FYEKMQ (reference sequence). The CDR3 here is CASSAITTANTGELFF. CDR3 nucleotides: TGTGCCAGCAGCGCGATTACGACAGCGAACACCGGGGAGCTGTTTTTT.

The V gene is TRBV11-2, the J gene TRBJ1-5, with D perhaps TRBD1 (5 bases). Germline V gives CDR1 SGHAT, CDR2 FQNNGV. The CDR3 loop spans 15 amino acids. Trimming took off 4 bases at V and 3 bases at J, with 13 bases between the two ends. As DNA, the CDR3 is TGTGCCAGCAGCTCCGGGGGGGTTTACAATCAGCCCCAGCATTTT. Encoded protein: CASSSGGVYNQPQHF.

The chain uses TRBV18 and TRBJ1-2; no firm D call. From germline, CDR1 is KGHSH and CDR2 LQKENI. The V and J ends lost 3 bases and 4 bases respectively, with 12 bases between them. This CDR3 has 14 amino acids. The CDR3 DNA is TGTGCCAGCTCACCTTGGGCCTCCGGCTATGGCTACACCTTC. This gives the protein CASSPWASGYGYTF.